What follows is one TCR beta chain and its context. The CDR3 has 18 amino acids. V shed 3 bases and J 8 bases; nucleotides not matched to a gene: 20. Germline values: CDR1 KGHSH, CDR2 LQKENI. These data come from a study of technical replicates of blood from several donors. Sequenced by immunoSEQ multiplex PCR; TCRdb stores in-frame clones only, minus some. The sample gives some 93,000 clones, nearly 97% of which show up once; roughly 0.28% is in the top ten. The specimen sequenced was T cells isolated from PBMCs. The TCR comes from a human donor in good health. This chain links TRBV18 with TRBJ1-2; 8 bases fit TRBD1. CDR3 DNA sequence: TGTGCCAGCTCACCTCGTGAGCCAATCACGCAGGGGGCGGAAGGCTACACCTTC. This encodes CASSPREPITQGAEGYTF.